This entry is about one TCR beta chain. Its target is not known. In every case, the donor was a healthy Caucasian. Each cDNA held unique molecular identifiers, and template switching gave it a universal primer site. TCRdb called the 5' RACE reads again in MiXCR, with one record for every CDR3 protein. Of approximately 1.8 million distinct CDR3 sequences in the sample, 25% to 35% are singletons; the top ten hold 0.25% to 0.3%. This entry is derived from a study of identical twins. Whole-study results and caveats: Without tracking the same donors, conclusions rested on cross-sectional statistical analysis.

There are 16 residues in the CDR3. Trimming took off 1 base at V and 4 bases at J, with 14 bases between the two ends. Germline V gene sequence: CDR1 LGHNA, CDR2 YNFKEQ. This sequence originates from a newborn girl in good health. Sequencing was performed on cord blood. The chain employs TRBV4-2 and TRBJ2-1; D remains ambiguous. The CDR3 DNA reads TGTGCCAGCAGCCAAGTCCTCTCTAGTTTGTACAATGAGCAGTTCTTC. Its protein product is CASSQVLSSLYNEQFF.